Below, 25 T cell receptor beta chains from the same sample are listed, as sequenced in a study of T cell changes during pregnancy in multiple sclerosis. Produced via immunoSEQ multiplex PCR; TCRdb's table is partial and in-frame only. The sample shows 60,000 to 65,000 clones, less than 95% of them seen only once. Sequencing was performed on peripheral blood, taken in the second trimester of pregnancy. These receptors were taken from a female donor in good health, enrolled as a control in a pregnancy study.

The chain uses TRBV27 and TRBJ2-1; no definite D call. Germline CDR1 and CDR2: MNHEY and SMNVEV (reference sequence). The CDR3 loop spans 15 amino acids. Trimming pared 2 bases from V and 9 bases from J, leaving 17 bases between. In DNA form, the CDR3 reads TGTGCCAGCAGTTTAGGGCCGATAGTGGGTGGTGAGCAGTTCTTC. Translating gives CASSLGPIVGGEQFF.

This clone was picked up a small number of times. V gene TRBV11-2 combines with J gene TRBJ1-5; the D is unclear. Trimming stripped 5 bases from V and 5 bases from J, with 10 bases between. From germline, CDR1 is SGHAT and CDR2 FQNNGV. CDR3 length equals 13 residues. CDR3 DNA: TGTGCCAGCAGCACCCGAGGGTATCAGCCCCAGCATTTT. Translation gives CASSTRGYQPQHF.

For the CDR3, the DNA is TGTGCCAGCAGCCCGAGGACTAGCGGGGAAACCCAAGATCAGTACTTC. Residues: CASSPRTSGETQDQYF. The rearrangement joins TRBV7-9 to TRBJ2-7, with TRBD2 identical over 12 bases. The J segment lost 10 bases and the V segment lost 5 bases, leaving 15 bases of the junction unmatched. The CDR3 is made up of 16 amino acids. In germline, CDR1 is SEHNR, CDR2 FQNEAQ (reference sequence).

This chain connects TRBV2 to TRBJ2-7; 7 bases agree with TRBD2. Germline V gene sequence: CDR1 SNHLY, CDR2 FYNNEI. CDR3 length: 12 amino acids. V shed 6 bases and J 3 bases; nucleotides not matched to a gene: 2. The CDR3 spells CASRTSDYEQYF. The CDR3 DNA reads TGTGCCAGCAGAACTAGCGACTACGAGCAGTACTTC.

The chain combines TRBV5-6 with TRBJ1-2, with TRBD1 matching 9 bases. Germline loops: CDR1 SGHDT, CDR2 YYEEEE. J lost 5 bases, V lost 3 bases, and 5 bases had no gene match. The CDR3 runs 14 residues. CDR3 amino acids: CASSYQQGAYGYTF. DNA for the CDR3: TGTGCCAGCAGCTACCAACAGGGGGCGTATGGCTACACCTTC.

The CDR3 DNA is TGTGCCACCAGCCTAGGGGGCCCATCCCAATATGGCTACACCTTC. Its translation: CATSLGGPSQYGYTF. V usage is TRBV15 and J usage is TRBJ1-2, with TRBD1 identical over 7 bases. V was pared by 5 bases and J by 5 bases, with 11 bases of the junction left unmatched. The germline V gene encodes CDR1 LNHNV and CDR2 YYDKDF (reference sequence). This CDR3 region has 15 residues.

This rearrangement joins TRBV29-1 to TRBJ2-1; 12 nucleotides match TRBD2. The V gene's germline CDR1 is SQVTM and CDR2 ANQGSEA. V shed 6 bases and J 0 bases; nucleotides not matched to a gene: 6. There are 16 residues in the CDR3. CDR3 region: CSVAGLAGSSYNEQFF. The CDR3 nucleotides are TGCAGCGTGGCCGGACTAGCGGGGAGCTCCTACAATGAGCAGTTCTTC.

V and J are TRBV5-1 and TRBJ2-3, with a weak D call TRBD2 (6 bases). The CDR3 spans 15 residues. Germline CDR1 is SGHRS and CDR2 is YFSETQ. Trimming removed 6 bases at V and 0 bases at J, with 14 bases between. The CDR3 region has the DNA TGCGCCAGCATCCCGGGGGACTCTAGCACAGATACGCAGTATTTT. The encoded protein is CASIPGDSSTDTQYF. Together with reference TRBV5-1 and TRBJ2-3, the CDR3 gives the full variable domain: KAGVTQTPRYLIKTRGQQVTLSCSPISGHRSVSWYQQTPGQGLQFLFEYFSETQRNKGNFPGRFSGRQFSNSRSEMNVSTLELGDSALYLCASIPGDSSTDTQYFGPGTRLTVL.

The rearrangement joins TRBV5-1 to TRBJ2-7; the match to TRBD1 covers 8 bases. With V trimmed by 5 bases and J by 3 bases, 10 bases remained unmatched. The CDR3 length is 15 residues. Germline V gene sequence: CDR1 SGHRS, CDR2 YFSETQ. CDR3 coding DNA: TGCGCCAGCAGAGTACAGGGGGAAGGAGGCTACGAGCAGTACTTC. The encoded protein is CASRVQGEGGYEQYF.

This clone was seen more than once but under ten times. The chain joins TRBV10-3 to TRBJ2-5, with 10 bases that match TRBD2. Looked up from germline, CDR1 is ENHRY and CDR2 is SYGVKD. The CDR3 is 17 residues long. V lost 5 bases and J lost 5; bases outside the gene matches: 14. DNA of the CDR3: TGTGCCATCAGTACTCCCCCCGGGACTAGCGTTAAGGAGACCCAGTACTTC. Protein product: CAISTPPGTSVKETQYF.

The chain links TRBV6-5 to TRBJ1-2, with D uncertain. The V end lost 2 bases, the J end lost 8 bases, and 18 bases lay between the germline ends. This CDR3 has 15 residues. Germline V gene lookup returns CDR1 MNHEY and CDR2 SVGAGI. CDR3 nucleotides: TGTGCCAGCAGTTACGGCGCCTACCGTGAGGGAGGCTACACCTTC. Amino acids: CASSYGAYREGGYTF.

This clone was seen more than once but under ten times. This rearrangement joins TRBV4-2 to TRBJ2-5; D possibly corresponds to TRBD2 (6 bases). Trimming took off 0 bases at V and 0 bases at J, with 8 bases between the two ends. The CDR3 totals 15 residues. Per germline, CDR1 LGHNA and CDR2 YNFKEQ. The CDR3 protein is CASSQDRGDQETQYF. CDR3 bases: TGTGCCAGCAGCCAAGATCGCGGGGACCAAGAGACCCAGTACTTC.

This clone was counted a single time. The chain carries TRBV9 and TRBJ2-2; D remains ambiguous. The CDR3 sequence is 17 residues long. The germline V gene encodes CDR1 SGDLS and CDR2 YYNGEE. V lost 0 bases, J lost 0 bases, and 12 bases lay in between. The CDR3 sequence: CASSVAPAVTNTGELFF. CDR3 nucleotide sequence: TGTGCCAGCAGCGTAGCTCCGGCGGTCACGAACACCGGGGAGCTGTTTTTT.

The chain couples TRBV27 to TRBJ2-1; no definite D call. The V gene's germline CDR1 is MNHEY and CDR2 SMNVEV (reference sequence). The CDR3 runs to 13 residues. V gave up 2 bases and J gave up 10 bases, with 12 bases separating them. This CDR3 is CASSLAVGNEQFF. CDR3 bases: TGTGCCAGCAGTTTAGCCGTGGGCAACGAGCAGTTCTTC.

V is TRBV9 and J is TRBJ2-6, with 9 positions matching TRBD2. The CDR3 is 18 amino acids. Germline-derived CDR1 and CDR2 are SGDLS and YYNGEE. V lost 4 bases and J lost 0; bases outside the gene matches: 8. The CDR3 coding sequence is TGTGCCAGCAGCCCCCTAGCGGGACTGAGCTCTGGGGCCAACGTCCTGACTTTC. It encodes CASSPLAGLSSGANVLTF.

The chain employs TRBV27 and TRBJ2-3, with TRBD1 as a possible D gene (6 bases). The length of the CDR3 is 15 residues. Per germline, CDR1 MNHEY and CDR2 SMNVEV (reference sequence). The germline V and J ends were trimmed by 1 base and 5 bases, with 13 bases remaining between them. The CDR3 DNA reads TGTGCCAGCAGTTTATATACAGGGAGAGTAGATACGCAGTATTTT. Protein: CASSLYTGRVDTQYF.

V usage is TRBV2 and J usage is TRBJ1-1, with D hard to call. V lost 2 bases, J lost 0 bases, and 7 bases lay in between. The germline V gene encodes CDR1 SNHLY and CDR2 FYNNEI. The CDR3 runs to 14 residues. The CDR3 DNA is TGTGCCAGCAGTGAACACCCGGTGAACACTGAAGCTTTCTTT. Translating gives CASSEHPVNTEAFF.

The chain links TRBV27 to TRBJ2-7; TRBD2 matches at 9 bases. From germline, CDR1 is MNHEY and CDR2 SMNVEV (reference sequence). Unmatched junction bases numbered 5, after V lost 6 bases and J lost 2 bases. The CDR3 is 14 amino acids. CDR3 DNA sequence: TGTGCCAGCAGGACGACTAGCGGAGCCTACGAGCAGTACTTC. This sequence encodes CASRTTSGAYEQYF.

The chain recombines TRBV25-1 with TRBJ2-7, with TRBD1 matching over 7 bases. Germline V lookup: CDR1 MGHDK, CDR2 SYGVNS. The CDR3 loop spans 12 amino acids. The junction had 3 bases not matched to a gene; V was cut back by 7 bases and J by 3 bases. The DNA of the CDR3 is TGTGCCAGCACGGACAGGCACTACGAGCAGTACTTC. It specifies CASTDRHYEQYF.

The chain carries TRBV2 and TRBJ2-1, with D possibly being TRBD1 (6 bases). The CDR3 is 13 amino acids. The V end lost 8 bases, the J end lost 12 bases, and 20 bases lay between the germline ends. The germline V gene has CDR1 SNHLY and CDR2 FYNNEI. The CDR3 reads CASGSDSSVGQFF. Written as DNA, the CDR3 is TGTGCCAGCGGGTCGGACAGCTCGGTGGGGCAGTTCTTC. Full variable domain (rest looked up from reference TRBV2 and TRBJ2-1): EPEVTQTPSHQVTQMGQEVILRCVPISNHLYFYWYRQILGQKVEFLVSFYNNEISEKSEIFDDQFSVERPDGSNFTLKIRSTKLEDSAMYFCASGSDSSVGQFFGPGTRLTVL.

This clone came up once. This chain connects TRBV15 to TRBJ2-6; TRBD1 might be the D (8 bases). CDR3 length equals 18 residues. Germline CDR1 reads LNHNV; CDR2 reads YYDKDF (reference sequence). Trimming stripped 5 bases from V and 0 bases from J, with 17 bases between. The CDR3 DNA is TGTGCCACCAGCGGGGGGGGACAGGTGGGCTCTGGGGCCAACGTCCTGACTTTC. It encodes CATSGGGQVGSGANVLTF.

This chain joins TRBV6-6 and TRBJ2-7; maybe TRBD2 (7 bases). The CDR3 runs 15 residues. Per germline, CDR1 MNHNY and CDR2 SVGAGI (reference sequence). Trimming removed 9 bases from V and 2 bases from J, with 20 bases in between. CDR3 in amino acids: CASEGGALAAYEQYF. DNA of the CDR3: TGTGCCAGTGAAGGGGGGGCCCTAGCTGCCTACGAGCAGTACTTC.

J is TRBJ2-1 and V is TRBV5-6, with a tentative D call TRBD1 (5 bases). The CDR3 is made up of 11 amino acids. In germline, CDR1 is SGHDT, CDR2 YYEEEE. Between the trimmed V and J ends, which lost 5 bases and 9 bases, there was a span of 9 bases. As DNA, the CDR3 is TGTGCCAGCAGAGGGGTAGTTGAGCAGTTCTTC. Its translation is CASRGVVEQFF.

V usage is TRBV4-1 and J usage is TRBJ2-2; D is perhaps TRBD1 (6 bases). V lost 4 bases and J lost 2, with 11 bases in between. This CDR3 comprises 15 residues. The germline V gene encodes CDR1 MGHRA and CDR2 YSYEKL. The CDR3 DNA follows: TGCGCCAGCAGCCCAGGGGTCCTAAACACCGGGGAGCTGTTTTTT. Translated: CASSPGVLNTGELFF.

The J gene is TRBJ1-1, the V gene TRBV7-9; D is undetermined. Germline V CDR1 and CDR2: SEHNR, FQNEAQ (reference sequence). V was cut by 5 bases and J by 5 bases, with 9 bases left in between. This CDR3 has 12 residues. In DNA form, the CDR3 reads TGTGCCAGCAGCCAGTACGTGACTGAAGCTTTCTTT. Translation: CASSQYVTEAFF.